The next 9 T cell receptor beta chains were all read from a single sample in a study of identical twins. In TCRdb, the 5' RACE reads were re-called with MiXCR into one record per CDR3 protein. This sample carries about 890,000 distinct CDR3 sequences, approximately 13% of them seen once, and the ten largest clones take around 1.5%. This same sample was also taken into another study, of yellow fever vaccine responses in identical twins.

The specimen sequenced was PBMCs. These receptors were collected from a woman younger than 35 in good health.

This clonotype was seen more than once but under ten times. The V call is TRBV6-5, the J call TRBJ2-2, with TRBD2 identical over 8 bases. Germline V CDR1 and CDR2: MNHEY, SVGAGI. V gave up 0 bases and J gave up 4 bases; unmatched junction bases: 10. This CDR3 region has 18 residues. Here the CDR3 reads CASSYSLGTSYGTGELFF. DNA of the CDR3: TGTGCCAGCAGTTACTCCTTGGGGACTAGTTATGGCACCGGGGAGCTGTTTTTT.

The V and J genes are TRBV19 and TRBJ2-1; D possibly corresponds to TRBD2 (5 bases). This CDR3 spans 14 amino acids. V was trimmed by 4 bases and J by 4 bases, leaving 11 bases between them. In germline, CDR1 is LNHDA, CDR2 SQIVND (reference sequence). This CDR3 reads CASSTSSRYNEQFF. The CDR3 DNA reads as TGTGCCAGTAGTACGTCTAGCCGATACAATGAGCAGTTCTTC.

The chain links TRBV27 to TRBJ2-3; D may match TRBD1 or TRBD2 (6 bases each). There are 17 residues in the CDR3. The V end was cut by 2 bases, the J end by 6 bases, with 21 bases between. Germline-derived CDR1 and CDR2 are MNHEY and SMNVEV (reference sequence). CDR3 protein: CASSLNGLGGRVDTQYF. The DNA for the CDR3 is TGTGCCAGCAGTTTAAACGGGTTGGGGGGCAGGGTGGATACGCAGTATTTT.

The V call is TRBV12-3 or TRBV12-4, the J call TRBJ1-1; D is ambiguous. CDR3 length: 15 amino acids. The V end lost 5 bases, the J end lost 10 bases, and 23 bases lay between the germline ends. This chain's CDR3 is CASSLPPNGPLGAFF. The CDR3 DNA reads TGTGCCAGCAGTCTTCCCCCCAACGGGCCGCTCGGAGCTTTCTTT.

The rearrangement joins TRBV2 to TRBJ2-2; TRBD2 matches at 8 bases. V was pared by 3 bases and J by 4 bases, with 10 bases of the junction left unmatched. This CDR3 has 17 residues. Germline CDR1 SNHLY, CDR2 FYNNEI. The CDR3 sequence is CASSDRGGASPTGELFF. The CDR3 coding sequence is TGTGCCAGCAGTGACCGGGGGGGGGCTAGCCCCACCGGGGAGCTGTTTTTT.

The rearrangement links TRBV6-1 to TRBJ2-7; the D is unclear. Trimming removed 1 base at V and 5 bases at J, with 12 bases between. The CDR3 contains 14 residues. The germline V gene encodes CDR1 MNHNS and CDR2 SASEGT. Here the CDR3 DNA reads TGTGCCAGCAGTGAAGTGGTGGTCAGGCACGAGCAGTACTTC. It encodes CASSEVVVRHEQYF.

The V and J genes are TRBV29-1 and TRBJ2-1; 7 bases match TRBD2. Germline CDR1 reads SQVTM; CDR2 reads ANQGSEA. The CDR3 covers 14 residues. Unmatched junction bases numbered 9, after V lost 3 bases and J lost 7 bases. CDR3 sequence reads: CSVDSGGGENEQFF. CDR3 nucleotides: TGCAGCGTTGACTCGGGAGGAGGGGAGAATGAGCAGTTCTTC.

This clonotype was seen only a few times. The CDR3 DNA reads TGCGCCAGCAGCAGCACCGGGACTAGCATCCCCTCCGAGCAGTACTTC. Translating gives CASSSTGTSIPSEQYF. The rearrangement links TRBV5-1 to TRBJ2-7, with 9 bases identical to TRBD2. This CDR3 is built from 16 residues. The junction had 14 bases not matched to a gene; V was cut back by 4 bases and J by 6 bases. Per the germline V gene, CDR1 is SGHRS and CDR2 is YFSETQ.

This clonotype was seen a few times. The rearrangement uses TRBV20-1 and TRBJ2-7; no definite D call. The CDR3 sequence is 14 residues long. The germline CDR1 and CDR2 sequences are DFQATT and SNEGSKA (reference sequence). V lost 0 bases to trimming and J lost 6 bases, with 15 bases between them. The CDR3 reads CSAREGGKVSEQYF. The CDR3 DNA follows: TGCAGTGCTAGAGAGGGCGGAAAGGTATCCGAGCAGTACTTC.